The 21 T cell receptor beta chains below all came from one sample that was sequenced in a study of breast tumors, draining lymph nodes, adjacent tissues. TCRdb independently ran MiXCR on the multiplex PCR reads; one entry per CDR3 protein. The top ten clones hold over 3.5% of a sample with approximately 250,000 distinct CDR3 sequences, around 34% of them seen once. Samples came from axillary lymph nodes draining the breast cancer. Sequencing was done on a sample of axillary lymph node tissue. These receptors were taken from a female donor with breast cancer. Some clones in this sample may be carry-over from other donors' samples.

The CDR3 DNA follows: TGCAGTGCTAGTGTAGGAGGCACTGAAGCTTTCTTT. Translation gives CSASVGGTEAFF. The chain joins TRBV20-1 to TRBJ1-3; D gene uncertain. The assigned J gene may be wrong: the sequence end matches TRBJ1-1 better. The CDR3 is 12 amino acids. CDR1 and CDR2 from the germline V gene are DFQATT and SNEGSKA (reference sequence).

J is TRBJ2-3 and V is TRBV9; TRBD1 aligns across 11 bases. The CDR3 runs to 17 residues. The germline gives CDR1 SGDLS, CDR2 YYNGEE. V dropped 3 bases and J dropped 8; count of bases not matched to a gene: 14. In nucleotides, the CDR3 is TGTGCCAGCAGCGGACGGAAGGACAGGGGGCCGGGGGGTACGCAGTATTTT. Translating gives CASSGRKDRGPGGTQYF.

The V and J genes are TRBV9 and TRBJ1-4; maybe TRBD1 (5 bases). The J call is in doubt because the DNA end fits TRBJ1-1 better. The CDR3 sequence is 14 residues long. Germline assignment: CDR1 SGDLS and CDR2 YYNGEE. Here the CDR3 DNA reads TGTGCCAGCAGCGTATCCGGGGCTAACACTGAAGCTTTCTTT. Translated: CASSVSGANTEAFF.

This clonotype was seen repeatedly, ten times or more. The chain links TRBV4-3 to TRBJ2-3; D is possibly TRBD1 (6 bases). V was pared by 0 bases and J by 0 bases, with 13 bases between. Germline assignment: CDR1 LGHNA and CDR2 YSLEER. This CDR3 region has 17 residues. The CDR3 DNA sequence: TGCGCCAGCAGCCAAGATCCACAGGGCTCTAGCACAGATACGCAGTATTTT. Translating it yields CASSQDPQGSSTDTQYF.

This clonotype was picked up many times. The chain carries TRBV2 and TRBJ2-2, with 7 bases matching TRBD1. The CDR3 is made up of 15 amino acids. In germline, CDR1 is SNHLY, CDR2 FYNNEI. With V trimmed by 6 bases and J by 1 base, 5 bases remained unmatched. CDR3 DNA: TGTGCCAGCAGCCGACAGGGTGGGAACACCGGGGAGCTGTTTTTT. Translating it yields CASSRQGGNTGELFF.

Notes on this clonotype: The junction departs from the called germline gene at one end, perhaps through a read error. The chain joins TRBV3-1 to TRBJ2-5; 9 nucleotides align to TRBD1. CDR1 is LGHDT, CDR2 YNNKEL, per germline (reference sequence). The CDR3 is made up of 16 amino acids. This CDR3 is CASSQNPDRGGETQYF. The CDR3 region has the DNA TGCGCCAGCAGCCAAAACCCGGACAGGGGAGGGGAGACCCAGTACTTC.

This sequence joins TRBV5-8 and TRBJ2-2; D gene unclear. V lost 4 bases to trimming and J lost 5 bases, with 6 bases between them. CDR3 size: 12 residues. Germline V CDR1 and CDR2: SGHTS, YDEGEE. The CDR3 DNA is TGTGCCAGCAGCGAGGAGACCGGGGAGCTGTTTTTT. Translation gives CASSEETGELFF.

As concerns this clonotype: Given a much more abundant clone one base away, this may be a read error. V usage is TRBV11-2 and J usage is TRBJ2-3, with 11 bases that match TRBD2. The ends lost 5 bases at V and 3 bases at J; junction bases unmatched: 4. The CDR3 extends over 15 amino acids. Germline V CDR1 and CDR2: SGHAT, FQNNGV. CDR3 sequence (DNA): TGTGCCAGCAGCCTGGGACTAGCGGCGACAGATACGCAGTATTTT. Residues: CASSLGLAATDTQYF. Supplemented by reference TRBV11-2 and TRBJ2-3, the full variable domain reads EAGVAQSPRYKIIEKRQSVAFWCNPISGHATLYWYQQILGQGPKLLIQFQNNGVVDDSQLPKDRFSAERLKGVDSTLKIQPAKLEDSAVYLCASSLGLAATDTQYFGPGTRLTVL.

The J gene is TRBJ1-1, the V gene TRBV7-3; D not resolved. The CDR3 covers 13 residues. V lost 4 bases and J lost 4, with 10 bases in between. Germline lookup yields CDR1 SGHTA and CDR2 FQGTGA. The CDR3 is CASSYARTTEAFF. CDR3 nucleotide sequence: TGTGCCAGCAGCTATGCGCGGACCACTGAAGCTTTCTTT. The whole variable domain, filled in from reference TRBV7-3 and TRBJ1-1, reads GAGVSQTPSNKVTEKGKYVELRCDPISGHTALYWYRQSLGQGPEFLIYFQGTGAADDSGLPNDRFFAVRPEGSVSTLKIQRTERGDSAVYLCASSYARTTEAFFGQGTRLTVV.

The sample holds many counts of this clonotype. J is TRBJ1-5 and V is TRBV12-3 or TRBV12-4, with a weak D call TRBD1 (6 bases). The CDR3 consists of 15 residues. V was shortened by 5 bases and J by 4 bases, with 15 bases between the two germline ends. CDR3: CASSTDSWGNQPQHF. CDR3 DNA sequence: TGTGCCAGCAGTACGGACAGTTGGGGGAATCAGCCCCAGCATTTT.

This clonotype showed up many times. This may be a read error, as it is one base from a much larger clone. The chain carries TRBV5-8 and TRBJ1-2, with 7 bases identical to TRBD1. This CDR3 region has 14 residues. CDR1 is SGHTS and CDR2 is YDEGEE in the germline V gene. The trim removed 2 bases at V and 7 bases at J, leaving 8 bases unmatched. Here the CDR3 DNA reads TGTGCCAGCAGCTTAACAGGGGCCATTGGTGGCTACACCTTC. This translates into CASSLTGAIGGYTF.

This clonotype was seen at least ten times. The chain carries TRBV24-1 and TRBJ2-5; TRBD1 might be the D (6 bases). There are 15 residues in the CDR3. Germline values: CDR1 KGHDR, CDR2 SFDVKD. V was pared by 5 bases and J by 1 base, with 13 bases between. Here the CDR3 reads CATSGYRDSQETQYF. CDR3 nucleotide sequence: TGTGCCACCAGTGGGTACAGGGATAGCCAAGAGACCCAGTACTTC.

The genes are TRBV6-5 and TRBJ2-3; TRBD2 matches at 14 bases. Germline V gene sequence: CDR1 MNHEY, CDR2 SVGAGI. The length of the CDR3 is 16 residues. Trimming at V came to 6 bases and at J to 4 bases, leaving 6 bases not matched to a gene. The CDR3, as DNA: TGTGCCAGCAGGGACAGACTAGCGGGAGGGGCAGATACGCAGTATTTT. Translating gives CASRDRLAGGADTQYF.

This clonotype was observed a few times. The genes are TRBV6-6 and TRBJ2-2; 7 positions agree with TRBD1. CDR1 MNHNY and CDR2 SVGAGI come from the germline V gene (reference sequence). The CDR3 totals 16 residues. The junction had 11 bases not matched to a gene; V was cut back by 5 bases and J by 5 bases. CDR3 DNA: TGTGCCAGCAGTCTAACGGGACAGACCAAGACCGGGGAGCTGTTTTTT. This gives the protein CASSLTGQTKTGELFF.

This clonotype appeared many times. V gene TRBV15 combines with J gene TRBJ2-3, with TRBD2 as a possible D gene (6 bases). The germline CDR1 and CDR2 sequences are LNHNV and YYDKDF (reference sequence). V was clipped by 0 bases and J by 2 bases, with 12 bases between them. CDR3 length: 16 residues. CDR3 in amino acids: CATSRDSQRVTDTQYF. DNA of the CDR3: TGTGCCACCAGCAGAGATTCCCAGCGGGTCACAGATACGCAGTATTTT.

This clonotype has a count of ten or more. This rearrangement joins TRBV9 to TRBJ2-7; 14 positions agree with TRBD2. V was clipped by 7 bases and J by 5 bases; unmatched bases: 11. CDR3 size: 16 residues. CDR1 is SGDLS and CDR2 is YYNGEE in the germline V gene. This CDR3 is CASARGEGLAGDEQYF. The CDR3 region has the DNA TGTGCCAGCGCGAGGGGGGAGGGACTAGCGGGAGACGAGCAGTACTTC.

This clonotype was picked up many times. The rearrangement links TRBV24-1 to TRBJ2-1; 7 bases line up with TRBD1. Germline V gene lookup returns CDR1 KGHDR and CDR2 SFDVKD. V lost 9 bases and J lost 4; bases outside the gene matches: 5. This CDR3 comprises 13 residues. As DNA, the CDR3 is TGTGCCACCGGGACAGCGGATTACAATGAGCAGTTCTTC. Protein sequence: CATGTADYNEQFF.

This clonotype has ten or more counts. CDR3 region: CASSLGRGVRDTQYF. DNA of the CDR3: TGTGCCAGCAGCTTAGGGCGGGGGGTTCGGGATACGCAGTATTTT. V is TRBV7-3 and J is TRBJ2-3, with 8 positions matching TRBD2. Germline V gene lookup returns CDR1 SGHTA and CDR2 FQGTGA. The CDR3 contains 15 residues. V shed 2 bases, J shed 6 bases, and the junction held 7 bases outside the gene matches.

To note about this clonotype: A much larger clone lies a single base off, so this may be a read error. The rearrangement uses TRBV20-1 and TRBJ2-1; 9 bases match TRBD1. Germline V gene sequence: CDR1 DFQATT, CDR2 SNEGSKA (reference sequence). This CDR3 region has 12 residues. V lost 3 bases and J lost 15; bases outside the gene matches: 9. For the CDR3, the DNA is TGCAGTGCTAGTAACAGGGGGCCTGGGCCGTTCTTC. This translates into CSASNRGPGPFF.

This clonotype has at least ten counts. This chain connects TRBV10-3 to TRBJ2-7, with 11 positions matching TRBD1. The CDR3 covers 13 residues. With 5 bases clipped from V and 6 bases from J, the junction kept 3 bases outside the gene matches. CDR1 ENHRY and CDR2 SYGVKD come from the germline V gene. CDR3 nucleotides: TGTGCCATCAGTACGGGACAGGGGGGCGAGCAGTACTTC. This gives the protein CAISTGQGGEQYF.

This clonotype was observed a few times. This chain's CDR3 is CASSQDSLQGAYYGYTF. CDR3 sequence (DNA): TGCGCCAGCAGCCAAGATTCCCTACAGGGGGCTTACTATGGCTACACCTTC. The chain joins TRBV4-1 to TRBJ1-2, with TRBD1 identical over 9 bases. CDR3 length: 17 amino acids. From germline, CDR1 is MGHRA and CDR2 YSYEKL. The V and J ends lost 0 bases and 3 bases, in that order; junction bases with no gene match: 8.